This is a list of T cell receptor beta chains from one sample in a study of graft-versus-host responses after intestinal transplantation. The table came from immunoSEQ multiplex PCR; TCRdb's copy has only in-frame clones and leaves some out. This table holds about 50,000 clones, roughly 91% found once. Their cognate antigens are unknown. Source: unstimulated CD4+ T cells sorted from spleen or lymph node cells, taken before transplant. The receptors stem from a human donor who was the organ donor for an intestinal transplant. CDR3s leave out the opening cysteine and the closing phenylalanine or tryptophan. Each record gives: J gene, V gene, CDR3 protein.

>TRBJ1-6|TRBV28
ASSLQGSYNSPLH
>TRBJ2-7|TRBV29-1
SAKGQGASGYDYEQY
>TRBJ1-2|TRBV28
ASSSAGPIYGYT
>TRBJ1-1|TRBV7-2
ASSLTTTVQGSRTEAF
>TRBJ2-7|TRBV6-1
ASSFGTSGPSKY
>TRBJ1-2|TRBV6-1
ASSTPPFYGYT
>TRBJ2-5|TRBV29-1
SGGTGEETQY
>TRBJ1-1|TRBV30
AWGKMNTEAF
>TRBJ1-2|TRBV6-1
ASSPPQYGYT
>TRBJ2-7|TRBV11-2
ASSLMISGGFSYEQY
>TRBJ2-3|TRBV28
ASSKSGISADTQY
>TRBJ2-1|TRBV19
ASSRGLLYNEQF
>TRBJ2-7|TRBV7-2
ASSLRSDVAGAYEQY
>TRBJ2-5|TRBV6-6
ASREQGVGETQY
>TRBJ2-1|TRBV20-1
SARDTDWQF